This TCR beta chain was identified in a study of blood T cell repertoires in COVID-19. The wider study: Acute-phase and convalescent COVID-19 samples originated in the United States, Italy and Spain.

As processed by the authors: By means of reference gene primer amplification, nucleated cell counts were estimated. TCRdb keeps only in-frame clones here, not all; method: immunoSEQ multiplex PCR. V, J and clone size were drawn from that table, and D and trimming were deduced from the DNA. Of under 350,000 clones listed, 86% were seen once; the top ten hold around 3.6%. Per germline, CDR1 SGHVS and CDR2 FQNEAQ. Trimming took off 2 bases at V and 7 bases at J, with 8 bases between the two ends. The CDR3 covers 13 residues. The chain recombines TRBV7-8 with TRBJ2-2; D ambiguous. This clonotype originated in a man aged 18 to 30 with active or convalescent COVID-19. Sequenced material: peripheral blood. The CDR3 reads CASSLWAGGELFF. The CDR3 nucleotides are TGTGCCAGCAGCTTATGGGCAGGCGGGGAGCTGTTTTTT.